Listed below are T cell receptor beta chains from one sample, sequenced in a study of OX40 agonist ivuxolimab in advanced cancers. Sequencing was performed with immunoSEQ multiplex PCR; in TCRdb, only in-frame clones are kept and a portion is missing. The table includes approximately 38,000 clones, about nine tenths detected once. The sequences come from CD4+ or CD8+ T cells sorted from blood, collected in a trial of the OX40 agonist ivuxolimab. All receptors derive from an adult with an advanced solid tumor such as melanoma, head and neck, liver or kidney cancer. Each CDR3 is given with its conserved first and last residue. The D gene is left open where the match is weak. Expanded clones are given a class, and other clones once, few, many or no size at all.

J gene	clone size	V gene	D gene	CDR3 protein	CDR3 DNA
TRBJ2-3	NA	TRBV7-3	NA	CASSLFGGRTDTQYF	TGTGCCAGCAGCCTCTTCGGGGGACGCACAGATACGCAGTATTTT
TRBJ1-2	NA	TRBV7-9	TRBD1	CASSPSGQAYGYTF	TGTGCCAGCAGCCCTTCGGGACAGGCTTATGGCTACACCTTC
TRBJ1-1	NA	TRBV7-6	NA	CASTGGLGLTEAFF	TGTGCCAGCACTGGAGGGTTGGGGCTAACTGAAGCTTTCTTT
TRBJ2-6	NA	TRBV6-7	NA	CASRRTVENSGANVLTF	TGTGCCAGCAGACGGACGGTCGAAAACTCTGGGGCCAACGTCCTGACTTTC
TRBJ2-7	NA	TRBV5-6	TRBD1	CASSHRTGSYEQYF	TGTGCCAGCAGCCACCGGACAGGTTCCTACGAGCAGTACTTC
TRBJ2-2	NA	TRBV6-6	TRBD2	CASSGFAGGYTGELFF	TGTGCCAGCAGTGGTTTCGCGGGGGGATACACCGGGGAGCTGTTTTTT
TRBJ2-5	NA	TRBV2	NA	CASSEFSGQETQYF	TGTGCCAGCAGTGAATTTAGCGGCCAAGAGACCCAGTACTTC
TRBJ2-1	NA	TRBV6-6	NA	CASSYRQTLDNEQFF	TGTGCCAGCAGTTACAGGCAGACCCTCGACAATGAGCAGTTCTTC
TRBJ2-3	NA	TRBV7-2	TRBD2	CASSFQAGGQKDTQYF	TGTGCCAGCAGCTTTCAAGCGGGGGGCCAGAAAGATACGCAGTATTTT
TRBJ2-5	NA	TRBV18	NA	CASSPFSRQETQYF	TGTGCCAGCTCCCCATTTTCCAGGCAAGAGACCCAGTACTTC
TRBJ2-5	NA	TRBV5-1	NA	CASSLAGAQETQYF	TGCGCCAGCAGCTTGGCAGGGGCACAAGAGACCCAGTACTTC
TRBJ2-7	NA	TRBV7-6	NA	CASSLTGSSSYEQYF	TGTGCCAGCAGCCTGACTGGTTCCAGCTCCTACGAGCAGTACTTC
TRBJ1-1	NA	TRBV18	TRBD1	CASSPVGTRQGQLNTEAFF	TGTGCCAGCTCACCAGTGGGGACCAGACAGGGGCAGCTGAACACTGAAGCTTTCTTT
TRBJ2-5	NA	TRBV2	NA	CASSEASQGVETQYF	TGTGCCAGCAGTGAAGCGTCACAAGGGGTCGAGACCCAGTACTTC
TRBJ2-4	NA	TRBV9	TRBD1	CASSDRQGEAKNIQYF	TGTGCCAGCAGCGACCGACAGGGAGAAGCCAAAAACATTCAGTACTTC
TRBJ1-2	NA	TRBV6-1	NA	CASSEGRHNNYGYTF	TGTGCCAGCAGTGAAGGGCGCCACAATAACTATGGCTACACCTTC
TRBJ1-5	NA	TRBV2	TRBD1	CASRTGTAAQHF	TGTGCCAGCAGGACAGGGACTGCAGCCCAGCATTTT
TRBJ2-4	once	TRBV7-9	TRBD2	CASSLGGGTKNIQYF	TGTGCCAGCAGCTTGGGCGGGGGGACCAAAAACATTCAGTACTTC
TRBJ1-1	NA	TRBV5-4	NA	CASSLTGRDTEAFF	TGTGCCAGCAGCTTGACAGGGAGAGACACTGAAGCTTTCTTT
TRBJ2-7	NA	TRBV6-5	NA	CASSYGRGSYEQYF	TGTGCCAGCAGTTACGGGCGGGGAAGCTACGAGCAGTACTTC
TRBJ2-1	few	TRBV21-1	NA	CASSLWGSGSDEQFF	NA
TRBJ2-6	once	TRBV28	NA	CATDGQTSGANVLTF	TGTGCCACCGACGGACAGACCTCTGGGGCCAACGTCCTGACTTTC
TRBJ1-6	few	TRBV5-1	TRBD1	CASSLSTGGDSPLHF	TGCGCCAGCAGCCTTAGTACAGGGGGAGATTCACCCCTCCACTTT
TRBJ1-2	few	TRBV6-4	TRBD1	CASSDPDRAYGYTF	TGTGCCAGCAGTGACCCAGACAGGGCCTATGGCTACACCTTC
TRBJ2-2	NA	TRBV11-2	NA	CASRTPRGSGELFF	TGTGCCAGCAGGACACCGAGGGGTTCCGGGGAGCTGTTTTTT
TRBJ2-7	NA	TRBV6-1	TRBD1	CASRRQGADEQYF	TGTGCCAGCAGGAGACAGGGGGCCGACGAGCAGTACTTC
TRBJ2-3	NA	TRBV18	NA	CATEDFSSTDTQYF	TGTGCCACCGAAGATTTTTCTAGCACAGATACGCAGTATTTT
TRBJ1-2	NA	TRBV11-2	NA	CASSLERTVRPYGYTF	TGTGCCAGCAGCTTAGAACGGACAGTGAGGCCCTATGGCTACACCTTC
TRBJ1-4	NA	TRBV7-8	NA	CASSTGQRNEKLFF	TGTGCCAGCAGCACGGGACAACGTAATGAAAAACTGTTTTTT
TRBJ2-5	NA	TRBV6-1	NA	CASRAGGETQYF	TGTGCCAGCAGGGCAGGGGGGGAGACCCAGTACTTC
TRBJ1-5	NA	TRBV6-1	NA	CASRTSNQPQHF	TGTGCCAGCCGGACTAGCAATCAGCCCCAGCATTTT
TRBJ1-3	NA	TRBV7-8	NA	CASSFTSPGNTIYF	TGTGCCAGCAGCTTCACCAGTCCTGGAAACACCATATATTTT
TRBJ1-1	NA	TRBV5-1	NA	CASSLERTPGEAFF	TGCGCCAGCAGCTTGGAAAGGACGCCGGGTGAAGCTTTCTTT
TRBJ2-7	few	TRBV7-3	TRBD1	CASSETGGSSYEQYF	TGTGCCAGCAGCGAGACAGGGGGAAGCTCCTACGAGCAGTACTTC
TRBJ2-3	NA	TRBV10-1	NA	CASAASGTDTQYF	TGCGCCAGCGCGGCTAGCGGCACAGATACGCAGTATTTT
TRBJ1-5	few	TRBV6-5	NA	CASSPNNQPQHF	TGTGCCAGCAGTCCGAATAATCAGCCCCAGCATTTT
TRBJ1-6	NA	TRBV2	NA	CASSRDYNSPLHF	TGTGCCAGCAGTCGCGACTATAATTCACCCCTCCACTTT
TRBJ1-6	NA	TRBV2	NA	CASTGQPNNSPLHF	TGTGCCAGCACCGGACAGCCTAATAATTCACCCCTCCACTTT
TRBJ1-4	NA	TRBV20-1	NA	CSASPNEKLFF	TGCAGTGCTAGTCCCAATGAAAAACTGTTTTTT
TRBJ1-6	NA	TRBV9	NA	CASSAASGGEWSPLHF	TGTGCCAGCAGCGCTGCGAGTGGGGGCGAGTGGTCACCCCTCCACTTT
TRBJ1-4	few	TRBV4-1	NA	CASSQDPIRGEKLFF	TGCGCCAGCAGCCAAGATCCTATAAGGGGGGAAAAACTGTTTTTT
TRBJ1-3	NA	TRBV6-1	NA	CASSEALAATGNTIYF	TGTGCCAGCAGTGAAGCATTGGCGGCCACTGGAAACACCATATATTTT
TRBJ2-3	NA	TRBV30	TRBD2	CAWSQLAGAADTQYF	TGTGCCTGGAGCCAACTAGCGGGAGCGGCAGATACGCAGTATTTT
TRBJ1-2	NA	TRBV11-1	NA	CASSPGRDYGYTF	TGTGCCAGCAGCCCAGGCAGGGACTATGGCTACACCTTC
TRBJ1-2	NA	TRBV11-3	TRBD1	CALPGQMYGYTF	TGTGCCCTGCCGGGACAGATGTATGGCTACACCTTC
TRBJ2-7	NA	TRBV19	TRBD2	CASSIPDLAGGHEQYF	TGTGCCAGTAGTATACCCGACTTAGCGGGAGGCCACGAGCAGTACTTC
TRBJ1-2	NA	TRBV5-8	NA	CASSSDRVIYGYTF	TGTGCCAGCAGCTCGGACAGAGTTATCTATGGCTACACCTTC
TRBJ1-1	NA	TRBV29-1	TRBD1	CSVRGQENTEAFF	TGCAGCGTGCGTGGACAGGAGAACACTGAAGCTTTCTTT
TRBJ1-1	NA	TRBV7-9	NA	CASSLNSNTEAFF	TGTGCCAGCAGCTTGAACAGTAACACTGAAGCTTTCTTT
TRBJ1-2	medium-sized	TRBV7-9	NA	CASSLAMSDGYTF	TGTGCCAGCAGCTTAGCTATGTCCGATGGCTACACCTTC
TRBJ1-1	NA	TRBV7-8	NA	CASSSDSNTEAFF	TGTGCCAGCAGCTCGGACAGTAACACTGAAGCTTTCTTT
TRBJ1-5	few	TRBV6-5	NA	CASRTSPGQPQHF	TGTGCCAGCAGAACTTCTCCGGGTCAGCCCCAGCATTTT